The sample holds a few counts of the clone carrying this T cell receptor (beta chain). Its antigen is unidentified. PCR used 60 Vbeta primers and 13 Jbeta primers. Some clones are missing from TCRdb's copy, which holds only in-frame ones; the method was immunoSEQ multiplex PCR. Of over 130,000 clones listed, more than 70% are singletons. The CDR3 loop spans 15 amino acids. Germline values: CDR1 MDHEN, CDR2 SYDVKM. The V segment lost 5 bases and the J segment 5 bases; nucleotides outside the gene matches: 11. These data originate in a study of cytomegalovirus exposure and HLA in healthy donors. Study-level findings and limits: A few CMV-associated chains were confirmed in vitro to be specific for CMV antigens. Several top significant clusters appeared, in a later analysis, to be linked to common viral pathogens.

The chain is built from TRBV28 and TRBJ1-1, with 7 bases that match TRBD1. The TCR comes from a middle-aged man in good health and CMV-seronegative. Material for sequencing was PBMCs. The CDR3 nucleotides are TGTGCCAGCAGTACTCCGACAGGGTGGGGAACTGAAGCTTTCTTT. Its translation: CASSTPTGWGTEAFF.